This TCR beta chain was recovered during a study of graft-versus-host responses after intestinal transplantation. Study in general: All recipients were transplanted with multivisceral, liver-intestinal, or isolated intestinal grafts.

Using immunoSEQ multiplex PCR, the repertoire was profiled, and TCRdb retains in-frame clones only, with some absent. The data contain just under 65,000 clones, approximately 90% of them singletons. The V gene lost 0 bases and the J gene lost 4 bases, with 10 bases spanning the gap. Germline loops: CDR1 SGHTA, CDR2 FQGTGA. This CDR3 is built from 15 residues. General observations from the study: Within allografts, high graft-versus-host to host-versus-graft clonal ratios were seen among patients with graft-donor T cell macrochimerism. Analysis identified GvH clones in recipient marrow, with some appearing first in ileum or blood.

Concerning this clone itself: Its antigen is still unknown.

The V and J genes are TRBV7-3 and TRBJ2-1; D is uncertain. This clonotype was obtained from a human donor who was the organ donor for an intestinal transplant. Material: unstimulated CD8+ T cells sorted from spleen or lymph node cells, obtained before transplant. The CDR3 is CASSLTLPPYNEQFF. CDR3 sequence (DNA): TGTGCCAGCAGCTTAACACTCCCCCCTTACAATGAGCAGTTCTTC.